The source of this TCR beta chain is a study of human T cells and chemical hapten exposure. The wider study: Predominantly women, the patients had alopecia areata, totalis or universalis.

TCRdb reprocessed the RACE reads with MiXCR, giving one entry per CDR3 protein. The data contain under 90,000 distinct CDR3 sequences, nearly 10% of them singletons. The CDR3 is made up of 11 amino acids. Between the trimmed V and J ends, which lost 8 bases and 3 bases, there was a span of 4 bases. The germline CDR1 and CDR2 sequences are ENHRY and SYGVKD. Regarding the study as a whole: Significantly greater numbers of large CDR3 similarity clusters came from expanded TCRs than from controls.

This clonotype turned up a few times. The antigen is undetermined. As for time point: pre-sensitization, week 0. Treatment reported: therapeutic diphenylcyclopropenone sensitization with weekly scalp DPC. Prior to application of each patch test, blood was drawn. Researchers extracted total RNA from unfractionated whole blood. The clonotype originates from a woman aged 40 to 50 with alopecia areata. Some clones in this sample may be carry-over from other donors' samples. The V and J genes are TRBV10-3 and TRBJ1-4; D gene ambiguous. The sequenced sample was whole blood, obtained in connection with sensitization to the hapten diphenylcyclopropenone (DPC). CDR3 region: CAIGSNEKLFF. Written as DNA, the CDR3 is TGTGCCATCGGTTCTAATGAAAAACTGTTTTTT.